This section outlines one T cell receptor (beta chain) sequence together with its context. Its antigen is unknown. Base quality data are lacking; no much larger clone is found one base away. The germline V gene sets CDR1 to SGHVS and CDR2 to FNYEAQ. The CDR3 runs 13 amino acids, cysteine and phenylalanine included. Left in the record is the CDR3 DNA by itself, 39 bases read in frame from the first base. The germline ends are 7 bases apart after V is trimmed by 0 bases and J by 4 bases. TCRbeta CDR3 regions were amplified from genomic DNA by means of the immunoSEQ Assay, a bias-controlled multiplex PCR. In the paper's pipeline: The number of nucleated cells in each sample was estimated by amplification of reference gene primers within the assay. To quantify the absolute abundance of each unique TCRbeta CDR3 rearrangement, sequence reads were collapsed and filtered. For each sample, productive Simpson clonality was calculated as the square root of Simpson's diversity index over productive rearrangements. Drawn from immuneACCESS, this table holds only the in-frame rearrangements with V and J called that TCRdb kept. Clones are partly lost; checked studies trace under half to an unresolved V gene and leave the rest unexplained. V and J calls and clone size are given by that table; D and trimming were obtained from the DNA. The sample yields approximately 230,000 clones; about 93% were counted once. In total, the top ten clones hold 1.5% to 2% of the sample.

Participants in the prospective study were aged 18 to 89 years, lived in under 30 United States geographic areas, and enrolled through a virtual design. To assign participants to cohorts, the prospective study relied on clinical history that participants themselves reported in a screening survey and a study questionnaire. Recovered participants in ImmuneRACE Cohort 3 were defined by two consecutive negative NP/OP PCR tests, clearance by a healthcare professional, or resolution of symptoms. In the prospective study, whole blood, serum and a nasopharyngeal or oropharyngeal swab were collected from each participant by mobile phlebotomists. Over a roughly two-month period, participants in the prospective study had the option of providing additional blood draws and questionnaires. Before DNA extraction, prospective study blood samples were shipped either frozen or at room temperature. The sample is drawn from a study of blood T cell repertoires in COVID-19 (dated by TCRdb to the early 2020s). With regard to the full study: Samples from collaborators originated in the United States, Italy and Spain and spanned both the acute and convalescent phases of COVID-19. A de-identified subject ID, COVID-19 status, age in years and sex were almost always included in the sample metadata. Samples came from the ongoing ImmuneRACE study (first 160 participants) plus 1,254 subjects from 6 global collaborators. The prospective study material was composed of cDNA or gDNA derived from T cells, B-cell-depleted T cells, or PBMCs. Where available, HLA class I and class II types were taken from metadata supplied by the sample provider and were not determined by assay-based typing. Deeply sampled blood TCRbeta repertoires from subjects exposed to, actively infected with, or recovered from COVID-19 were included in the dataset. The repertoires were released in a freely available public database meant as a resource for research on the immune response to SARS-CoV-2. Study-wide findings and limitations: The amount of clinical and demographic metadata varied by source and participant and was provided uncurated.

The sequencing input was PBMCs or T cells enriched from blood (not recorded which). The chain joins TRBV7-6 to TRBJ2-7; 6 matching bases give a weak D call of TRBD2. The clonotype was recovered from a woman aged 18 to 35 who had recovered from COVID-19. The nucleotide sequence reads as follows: TGTGCCAGCAGCTTAGCGCGGGGTTACGAGCAGTACTTC. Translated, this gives CASSLARGYEQYF.